The rows below give T cell receptor beta chains drawn from one sample of a study of OX40 agonist ivuxolimab in advanced cancers. Data came from immunoSEQ multiplex PCR; TCRdb stores just in-frame clones and leaves some out. The profile shows 5,000 to 6,000 clones, roughly 64% of them singletons. Sequenced here: CD4+ or CD8+ T cells sorted from blood, sampled in a trial of the OX40 agonist ivuxolimab. The receptors derive from an adult with an advanced solid tumor such as melanoma, head and neck, liver or kidney cancer. CDR3s include the opening cysteine and the closing phenylalanine or tryptophan. Each record gives: J gene, D gene, clone size, V gene, CDR3 DNA, CDR3 protein. D genes are given only for firm matches. Clone size appears in some rows only: once, few, many, or a class for an expanded clone.

j_gene: TRBJ1-1
d_gene: -
abundance: -
v_gene: TRBV7-9
CDR3nt: TGTGCCAGCAGCCCGGTCCCGGGGATCGTTGAAGCTTTCTTT
CDR3aa: CASSPVPGIVEAFF

j_gene: TRBJ2-1
d_gene: -
abundance: few
v_gene: TRBV6-5
CDR3nt: TGTGCCAGCAGCTCCCGGGGTTATGAGCAGTTCTTC
CDR3aa: CASSSRGYEQFF

j_gene: TRBJ1-2
d_gene: -
abundance: -
v_gene: TRBV27
CDR3nt: TGTGCCAGCAGAGACCCACGGACAGACCGTAACTATGGCTACACCTTC
CDR3aa: CASRDPRTDRNYGYTF

j_gene: TRBJ2-7
d_gene: -
abundance: -
v_gene: TRBV11-1
CDR3nt: TGTGCCAGCACAGGGGAATACGAGCAGTACTTC
CDR3aa: CASTGEYEQYF

j_gene: TRBJ2-7
d_gene: TRBD1
abundance: -
v_gene: TRBV5-6
CDR3nt: TGTGCCAGCAGCCTGAGACACGAACCCGGGACAGGGGCCGAGCAGTACTTC
CDR3aa: CASSLRHEPGTGAEQYF

j_gene: TRBJ1-1
d_gene: -
abundance: -
v_gene: TRBV6-4
CDR3nt: TGTGCCAGCAGGCTATACACTGAAGCTTTCTTT
CDR3aa: CASRLYTEAFF

j_gene: TRBJ1-1
d_gene: -
abundance: few
v_gene: TRBV5-8
CDR3nt: TGTGCCAGCAGCTTAGGAGGAGTGAACACTGAAGCTTTCTTT
CDR3aa: CASSLGGVNTEAFF

j_gene: TRBJ2-1
d_gene: -
abundance: -
v_gene: TRBV7-9
CDR3nt: TGTGCCAGCAGCCCTGGGGGGGACAGCTCCCTCTCCTACAATGAGCAGTTCTTC
CDR3aa: CASSPGGDSSLSYNEQFF

j_gene: TRBJ1-3
d_gene: -
abundance: -
v_gene: TRBV4-3
CDR3nt: TGCGCCAGCAGTACAGGAACCTCTGGAAACACCATATATTTT
CDR3aa: CASSTGTSGNTIYF

j_gene: TRBJ2-5
d_gene: -
abundance: once
v_gene: TRBV11-1
CDR3nt: TGTGCCAGCAGCGGGCGGGAAGAGTATCTGGCCCAGTACTTC
CDR3aa: CASSGREEYLAQYF

j_gene: TRBJ1-4
d_gene: -
abundance: -
v_gene: TRBV20-1
CDR3nt: TGCAGTGCCGGGGAGGAAAAACTGTTTTTT
CDR3aa: CSAGEEKLFF

j_gene: TRBJ2-6
d_gene: TRBD2
abundance: -
v_gene: TRBV29-1
CDR3nt: TGCAGCGTTGCGTTAAGACTAGCACAAAGTCGGGCCAACGTCCTGACTTTC
CDR3aa: CSVALRLAQSRANVLTF

j_gene: TRBJ2-7
d_gene: -
abundance: few
v_gene: TRBV5-6
CDR3nt: TGTGCCAGCGGAAACCGGGACTGGGGTTGGTACGAGCAGTACTTC
CDR3aa: CASGNRDWGWYEQYF

j_gene: TRBJ2-2
d_gene: -
abundance: -
v_gene: TRBV27
CDR3nt: TGTGCCGTCCGGACGGCGAACACCGGGGAGCTGTTTTTT
CDR3aa: CAVRTANTGELFF

j_gene: TRBJ2-5
d_gene: TRBD2
abundance: -
v_gene: TRBV18
CDR3nt: TGTGCCAGCTCACCGCCTAGCGGGGGGGCGCCAGAGACCCAGTACTTC
CDR3aa: CASSPPSGGAPETQYF

j_gene: TRBJ2-1
d_gene: -
abundance: once
v_gene: TRBV4-2
CDR3nt: TGTGCCAGCAGCCCCCGCCAGGGGCCATCCTACAATGAGCAGTTCTTC
CDR3aa: CASSPRQGPSYNEQFF

j_gene: TRBJ2-6
d_gene: -
abundance: -
v_gene: TRBV11-2
CDR3nt: TGTGCCAGCAGCTTATTTTGGATATCTGGGGCCAACGTCCTGACTTTC
CDR3aa: CASSLFWISGANVLTF

j_gene: TRBJ1-5
d_gene: TRBD1
abundance: -
v_gene: TRBV27
CDR3nt: TGTGCCAGCAGTTCTCGGTCAGGGGGCGGCATTCAGCCCCAGCATTTT
CDR3aa: CASSSRSGGGIQPQHF

j_gene: TRBJ2-1
d_gene: -
abundance: few
v_gene: TRBV5-1
CDR3nt: TGCGCCAGCAGCTTGTTACTTTCCGGGACTTCAGCCTACAATGAGCAGTTCTTC
CDR3aa: CASSLLLSGTSAYNEQFF

j_gene: TRBJ2-7
d_gene: TRBD1
abundance: -
v_gene: TRBV7-1
CDR3nt: TGTGCCAGCAGCCTGAGACACGAACCCGGGACAGGGGCCGAGCAGTACTTC
CDR3aa: CASSLRHEPGTGAEQYF

j_gene: TRBJ2-6
d_gene: -
abundance: -
v_gene: TRBV7-9
CDR3nt: TGTGCCAGCAGCCCACTTGGGGCTGCTGGGGCCAACGTCCTGACTTTC
CDR3aa: CASSPLGAAGANVLTF

j_gene: TRBJ1-2
d_gene: -
abundance: once
v_gene: TRBV11-1
CDR3nt: TGTGCCAGCAGCCGAGTGACAGGTGGAGATGGCTACACCTTC
CDR3aa: CASSRVTGGDGYTF

j_gene: TRBJ2-5
d_gene: TRBD1
abundance: -
v_gene: TRBV2
CDR3nt: TGTGCCAGCAACAAACAGGGGGTCTTAGGGGAGACCCAGTACTTC
CDR3aa: CASNKQGVLGETQYF

j_gene: TRBJ1-2
d_gene: -
abundance: -
v_gene: TRBV6-1
CDR3nt: TGTGCCAGCAGTTTTTCGCGGGGTGATGGCTACACCTTC
CDR3aa: CASSFSRGDGYTF

j_gene: TRBJ2-2
d_gene: -
abundance: few
v_gene: TRBV7-9
CDR3nt: TGTGCCAGCTTCCCGCGCAGGAGGGAATTAACCGGGGAGCTGTTTTTT
CDR3aa: CASFPRRRELTGELFF

j_gene: TRBJ1-1
d_gene: -
abundance: -
v_gene: TRBV7-9
CDR3nt: TGTGCCAGCAGCTTATCCAGGGTGAACACTGAAGCTTTCTTT
CDR3aa: CASSLSRVNTEAFF

j_gene: TRBJ2-7
d_gene: -
abundance: once
v_gene: TRBV11-1
CDR3nt: TGTGCCAGCAGCTTAGGGGAGGACAGTTGGTCCGAGCAGTACTTC
CDR3aa: CASSLGEDSWSEQYF

j_gene: TRBJ1-2
d_gene: TRBD1
abundance: once
v_gene: TRBV6-5
CDR3nt: TGTGCCAGCAGTTACACACCCAGACAGGGCGGGGGTGGCTACACCTTC
CDR3aa: CASSYTPRQGGGGYTF

j_gene: TRBJ2-1
d_gene: TRBD2
abundance: few
v_gene: TRBV10-3
CDR3nt: TGTGCCACCGGACTAGCGGGGAGGAATGAGCAGTTCTTC
CDR3aa: CATGLAGRNEQFF

j_gene: TRBJ1-5
d_gene: -
abundance: once
v_gene: TRBV7-9
CDR3nt: TGTGCCAGCAGCTTTGGGGGGCTCAATCAGCCCCAGCATTTT
CDR3aa: CASSFGGLNQPQHF

j_gene: TRBJ1-2
d_gene: -
abundance: -
v_gene: TRBV2
CDR3nt: TGTGCCAGCAGGAATTCCCGGGACATAATTTTAGGGGGCTACACCTTC
CDR3aa: CASRNSRDIILGGYTF

j_gene: TRBJ2-6
d_gene: -
abundance: -
v_gene: TRBV25-1
CDR3nt: TGTGCCAGCAGCCCACCGGAGGCCTCTGGGGCCAACGTCCTGACTTTC
CDR3aa: CASSPPEASGANVLTF

j_gene: TRBJ1-5
d_gene: -
abundance: -
v_gene: TRBV2
CDR3nt: TGTGCCAGCAGTGAACGTGCCAGGGACCTTAGCAATCAGCCCCAGCATTTT
CDR3aa: CASSERARDLSNQPQHF

j_gene: TRBJ2-2
d_gene: -
abundance: -
v_gene: TRBV7-9
CDR3nt: TGTGCCAGCAGGTCCGGGGAGGATTATAACACCGGGGAGCTGTTTTTT
CDR3aa: CASRSGEDYNTGELFF

j_gene: TRBJ1-1
d_gene: -
abundance: -
v_gene: TRBV7-2
CDR3nt: TGTGCCAGCAGCCTTGCGGGGATGTCGGCTGAAGCTTTCTTT
CDR3aa: CASSLAGMSAEAFF

j_gene: TRBJ2-7
d_gene: TRBD1
abundance: -
v_gene: TRBV5-5
CDR3nt: TGTGCCAGCAGCCCGCGGGGACAGGGGTCCTACGAGCAGTACTTC
CDR3aa: CASSPRGQGSYEQYF

j_gene: TRBJ1-2
d_gene: -
abundance: -
v_gene: TRBV9
CDR3nt: TGTGCCAGCGCTTCTGGGGGGATCTATGGCTACACCTTC
CDR3aa: CASASGGIYGYTF

j_gene: TRBJ2-2
d_gene: TRBD1
abundance: -
v_gene: TRBV14
CDR3nt: TGTGCCAGCAGCCCGAGGACAGGGAATCCCGGGGAGCTGTTTTTT
CDR3aa: CASSPRTGNPGELFF

j_gene: TRBJ2-2
d_gene: -
abundance: -
v_gene: TRBV6-1
CDR3nt: TGTGCCAGCCGTAGCGGGGAGCTGTTTTTT
CDR3aa: CASRSGELFF

j_gene: TRBJ2-3
d_gene: -
abundance: many
v_gene: TRBV11-3
CDR3nt: TGTGCCAGCAGCTGGCGAGGAAGAAGCACAGATACGCAGTATTTT
CDR3aa: CASSWRGRSTDTQYF

j_gene: TRBJ2-7
d_gene: TRBD1
abundance: few
v_gene: TRBV2
CDR3nt: TGTGCCAGGGAACAGGGGACAGTGGGGGAGCAGTACTTC
CDR3aa: CAREQGTVGEQYF

j_gene: TRBJ1-2
d_gene: -
abundance: -
v_gene: TRBV5-1
CDR3nt: TGCGCCAGCAGCCTATCATATAGGAATGGCTACACCTTC
CDR3aa: CASSLSYRNGYTF

j_gene: TRBJ1-5
d_gene: -
abundance: -
v_gene: TRBV19
CDR3nt: TGTGCCAGTAGTATTGAGGGCAGTCCCCAGCCCCAGCATTTT
CDR3aa: CASSIEGSPQPQHF

j_gene: TRBJ2-3
d_gene: -
abundance: -
v_gene: TRBV7-2
CDR3nt: TGTGCCAGCAGCCCCTACGTTACAAATACGCAGTATTTT
CDR3aa: CASSPYVTNTQYF

j_gene: TRBJ2-3
d_gene: -
abundance: -
v_gene: TRBV5-1
CDR3nt: TGCGCCAGCAGCTTGCCGGCTACTTTGACGTCCCCGAACACAGATACGCAGTATTTT
CDR3aa: CASSLPATLTSPNTDTQYF

j_gene: TRBJ2-7
d_gene: -
abundance: -
v_gene: TRBV5-1
CDR3nt: TGCGCCAGCAGCTTGGGCGCCGAGCAGTACTTC
CDR3aa: CASSLGAEQYF

j_gene: TRBJ2-1
d_gene: TRBD1
abundance: -
v_gene: TRBV27
CDR3nt: TGTGCCAGCAGTTTGGAATTACAGGGGGGAGAGCAGTTCTTC
CDR3aa: CASSLELQGGEQFF

j_gene: TRBJ2-5
d_gene: TRBD2
abundance: -
v_gene: TRBV9
CDR3nt: TGTGCCAGCAGCGGAGTCCCGGGACTAGCGGGGGGGCGGGAGTCAGGAGAGACCCAGTACTTC
CDR3aa: CASSGVPGLAGGRESGETQYF

j_gene: TRBJ2-7
d_gene: -
abundance: few
v_gene: TRBV5-1
CDR3nt: TGCGCCAGCAGCTTCGGCAGGAACTACGAGCAGTACTTC
CDR3aa: CASSFGRNYEQYF

j_gene: TRBJ2-2
d_gene: TRBD2
abundance: -
v_gene: TRBV11-1
CDR3nt: TGTGCCAGCAGCGCACCACTCGCGGGGGAGAACACCGGGGAGCTGTTTTTT
CDR3aa: CASSAPLAGENTGELFF

j_gene: TRBJ2-7
d_gene: -
abundance: -
v_gene: TRBV7-1
CDR3nt: TGTGCCAGCAGCGGGTGGGACAACCTCTACGAGCAGTACTTC
CDR3aa: CASSGWDNLYEQYF

j_gene: TRBJ2-3
d_gene: -
abundance: -
v_gene: TRBV30
CDR3nt: TGTGCCTGGAGGGAAGTGGATGGGTTGTACGCAGTATTT
CDR3aa: CAWREVDGLYAVF

j_gene: TRBJ1-6
d_gene: TRBD1
abundance: -
v_gene: TRBV11-3
CDR3nt: TGTGCCAGCAGCGCCAGGACAGGCGCAAATAATTCACCCCTCCACTTT
CDR3aa: CASSARTGANNSPLHF

j_gene: TRBJ1-1
d_gene: -
abundance: -
v_gene: TRBV7-9
CDR3nt: TGTGCCAGCAGCCGGCCCGGGGGTGAGGACACTGAAGCTTTCTTT
CDR3aa: CASSRPGGEDTEAFF

j_gene: TRBJ1-3
d_gene: -
abundance: medium-sized
v_gene: TRBV2
CDR3nt: TGTGCCAGCAGTGAAGCATGGACTGGAAACACCATATATTTT
CDR3aa: CASSEAWTGNTIYF

j_gene: TRBJ2-7
d_gene: -
abundance: -
v_gene: TRBV2
CDR3nt: TGTGCCAGCAGTGAAGCGTGGGAAGACGAGCAGTACTTC
CDR3aa: CASSEAWEDEQYF

j_gene: TRBJ1-4
d_gene: -
abundance: -
v_gene: TRBV9
CDR3nt: TGTGCCAGCAGCGAAGGGCCAGATAATGAAAAACTGTTTTTT
CDR3aa: CASSEGPDNEKLFF

j_gene: TRBJ2-7
d_gene: -
abundance: -
v_gene: TRBV5-3
CDR3nt: TGTGCCAGCGGAAACCGGGACTGGGGTTGGTACGAGCAGTACTTC
CDR3aa: CASGNRDWGWYEQYF

j_gene: TRBJ1-4
d_gene: TRBD1
abundance: few
v_gene: TRBV19
CDR3nt: TGTGCCAGTAACAGCGGGACAGGTATTTTTGAAAAACTGTTTTTT
CDR3aa: CASNSGTGIFEKLFF

j_gene: TRBJ1-2
d_gene: TRBD1
abundance: -
v_gene: TRBV7-2
CDR3nt: TGTGCCAGCAGCGTAGGAGGGGGCGAATATGGCTACACCTTC
CDR3aa: CASSVGGGEYGYTF